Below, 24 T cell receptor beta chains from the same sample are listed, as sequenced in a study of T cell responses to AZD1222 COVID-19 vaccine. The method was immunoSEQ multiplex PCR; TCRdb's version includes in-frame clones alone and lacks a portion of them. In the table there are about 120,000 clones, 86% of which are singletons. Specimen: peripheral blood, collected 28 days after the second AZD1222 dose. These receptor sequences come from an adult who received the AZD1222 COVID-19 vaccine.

CDR3 residues: CASSGDRGYYEKLFF. DNA for the CDR3: TGTGCCAGCAGTGGGGACAGGGGATATTATGAAAAACTGTTTTTT. This chain connects TRBV2 to TRBJ1-4; 10 bases align to TRBD1. The germline gives CDR1 SNHLY, CDR2 FYNNEI. The CDR3 extends over 15 amino acids. With 4 bases clipped from V and 6 bases from J, the junction kept 5 bases outside the gene matches. Full variable domain (missing parts from reference TRBV2 and TRBJ1-4): EPEVTQTPSHQVTQMGQEVILRCVPISNHLYFYWYRQILGQKVEFLVSFYNNEISEKSEIFDDQFSVERPDGSNFTLKIRSTKLEDSAMYFCASSGDRGYYEKLFFGSGTQLSVL.

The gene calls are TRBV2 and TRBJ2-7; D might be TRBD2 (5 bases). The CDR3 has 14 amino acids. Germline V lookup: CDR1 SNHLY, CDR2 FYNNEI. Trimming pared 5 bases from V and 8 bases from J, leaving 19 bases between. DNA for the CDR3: TGTGCCAGCAGTCTTCAAACTAGTTCAGTCAAGCAGTACTTC. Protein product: CASSLQTSSVKQYF.

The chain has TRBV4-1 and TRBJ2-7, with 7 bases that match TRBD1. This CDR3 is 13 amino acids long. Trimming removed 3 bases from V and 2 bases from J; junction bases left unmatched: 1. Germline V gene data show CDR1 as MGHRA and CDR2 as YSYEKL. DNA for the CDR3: TGCGCCAGCAGCCAGGGACAGACCTACGAGCAGTACTTC. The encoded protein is CASSQGQTYEQYF.

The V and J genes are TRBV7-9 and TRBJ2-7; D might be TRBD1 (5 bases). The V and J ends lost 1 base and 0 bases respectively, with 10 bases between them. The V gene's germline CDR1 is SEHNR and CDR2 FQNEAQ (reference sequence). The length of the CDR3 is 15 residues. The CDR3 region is CASSLVSRASYEQYF. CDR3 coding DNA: TGTGCCAGCAGCTTAGTTTCCAGGGCCTCCTACGAGCAGTACTTC.

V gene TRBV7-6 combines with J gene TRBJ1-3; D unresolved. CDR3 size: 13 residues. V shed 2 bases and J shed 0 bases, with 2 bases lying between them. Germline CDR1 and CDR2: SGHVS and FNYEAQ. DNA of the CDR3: TGTGCCAGCAGCTTAAACTCTGGAAACACCATATATTTT. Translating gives CASSLNSGNTIYF.

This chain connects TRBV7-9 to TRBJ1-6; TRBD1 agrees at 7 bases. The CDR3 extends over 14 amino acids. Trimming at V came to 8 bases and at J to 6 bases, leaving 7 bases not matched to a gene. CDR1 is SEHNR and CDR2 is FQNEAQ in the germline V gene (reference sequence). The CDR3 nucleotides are TGTGCCAGCGATAAGGCAGGGGGTAATTCACCCCTCCACTTT. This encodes CASDKAGGNSPLHF.

The CDR3 coding sequence is TGTGCCAGCAGCCCCAGGCGGGGAGGCGCTGGGGCCAACGTCCTGACTTTC. Translating gives CASSPRRGGAGANVLTF. The gene calls are TRBV16 and TRBJ2-6; tentatively, D is TRBD2 (6 bases). The germline V gene encodes CDR1 KGHSY and CDR2 FQNENV. V was trimmed by 4 bases and J by 2 bases, leaving 15 bases between them. This CDR3 spans 17 amino acids.

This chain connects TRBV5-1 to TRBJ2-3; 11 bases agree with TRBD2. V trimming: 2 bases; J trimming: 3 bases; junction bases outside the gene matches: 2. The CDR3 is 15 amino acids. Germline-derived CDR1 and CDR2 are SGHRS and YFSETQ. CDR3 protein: CASSFSGGATDTQYF. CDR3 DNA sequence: TGCGCCAGCAGCTTTAGCGGGGGGGCTACAGATACGCAGTATTTT. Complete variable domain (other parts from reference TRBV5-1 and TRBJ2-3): KAGVTQTPRYLIKTRGQQVTLSCSPISGHRSVSWYQQTPGQGLQFLFEYFSETQRNKGNFPGRFSGRQFSNSRSEMNVSTLELGDSALYLCASSFSGGATDTQYFGPGTRLTVL.

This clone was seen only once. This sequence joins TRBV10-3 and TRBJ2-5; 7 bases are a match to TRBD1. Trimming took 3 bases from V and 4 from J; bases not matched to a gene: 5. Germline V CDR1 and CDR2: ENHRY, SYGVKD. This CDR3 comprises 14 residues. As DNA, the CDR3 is TGTGCCATCAGTGATGACAGGGATGGAGAGACCCAGTACTTC. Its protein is CAISDDRDGETQYF.

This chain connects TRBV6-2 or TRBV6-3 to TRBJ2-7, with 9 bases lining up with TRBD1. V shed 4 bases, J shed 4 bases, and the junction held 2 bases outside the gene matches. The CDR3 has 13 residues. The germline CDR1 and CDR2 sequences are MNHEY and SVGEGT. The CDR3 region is CASSLDRGYEQYF. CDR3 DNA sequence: TGTGCCAGCAGTTTGGACAGGGGATACGAGCAGTACTTC.

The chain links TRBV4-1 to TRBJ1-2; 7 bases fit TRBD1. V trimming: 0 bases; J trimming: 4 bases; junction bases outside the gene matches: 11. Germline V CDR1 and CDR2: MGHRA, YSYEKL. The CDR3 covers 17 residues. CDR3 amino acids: CASSQDLVTGVFYGYTF. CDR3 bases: TGCGCCAGCAGCCAAGATTTAGTAACAGGGGTCTTCTATGGCTACACCTTC.

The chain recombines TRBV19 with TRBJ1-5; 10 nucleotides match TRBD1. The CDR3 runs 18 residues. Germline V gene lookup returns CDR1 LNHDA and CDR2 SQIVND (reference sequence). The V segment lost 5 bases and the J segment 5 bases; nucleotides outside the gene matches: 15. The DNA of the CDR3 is TGTGCCAGTAGTGCCCCTCGACAGGGGGCAATAGATGATCAGCCCCAGCATTTT. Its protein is CASSAPRQGAIDDQPQHF.

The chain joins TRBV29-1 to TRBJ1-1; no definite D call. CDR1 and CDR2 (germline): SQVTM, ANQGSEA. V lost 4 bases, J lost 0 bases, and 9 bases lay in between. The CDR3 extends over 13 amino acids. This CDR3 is CSVAENLNTEAFF. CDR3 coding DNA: TGCAGCGTTGCCGAGAATTTGAACACTGAAGCTTTCTTT.

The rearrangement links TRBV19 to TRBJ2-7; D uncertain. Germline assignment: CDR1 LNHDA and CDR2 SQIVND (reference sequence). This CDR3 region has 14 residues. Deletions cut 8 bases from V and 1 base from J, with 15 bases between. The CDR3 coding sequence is TGTGCCAGTCGATCAACGCCTGCTTCCTACGAGCAGTACTTC. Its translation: CASRSTPASYEQYF.

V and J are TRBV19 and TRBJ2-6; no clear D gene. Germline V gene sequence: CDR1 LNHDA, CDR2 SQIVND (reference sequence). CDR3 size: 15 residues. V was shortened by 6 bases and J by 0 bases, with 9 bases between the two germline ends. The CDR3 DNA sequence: TGTGCCAGTAGGCTTACAGCCTCTGGGGCCAACGTCCTGACTTTC. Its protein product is CASRLTASGANVLTF.

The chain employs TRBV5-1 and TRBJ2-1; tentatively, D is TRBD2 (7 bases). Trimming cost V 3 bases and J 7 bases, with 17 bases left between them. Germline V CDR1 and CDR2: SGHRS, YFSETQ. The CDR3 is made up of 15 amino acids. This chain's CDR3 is CASSYGGASGNEQFF. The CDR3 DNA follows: TGCGCCAGCAGCTATGGGGGGGCGAGTGGAAATGAGCAGTTCTTC.

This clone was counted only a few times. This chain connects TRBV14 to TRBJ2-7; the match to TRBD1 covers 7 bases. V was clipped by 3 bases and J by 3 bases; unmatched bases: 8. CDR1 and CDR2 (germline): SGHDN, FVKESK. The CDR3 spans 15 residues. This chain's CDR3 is CASSQNRGRFYEQYF. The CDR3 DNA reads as TGTGCCAGCAGCCAGAACAGGGGCCGCTTCTACGAGCAGTACTTC.

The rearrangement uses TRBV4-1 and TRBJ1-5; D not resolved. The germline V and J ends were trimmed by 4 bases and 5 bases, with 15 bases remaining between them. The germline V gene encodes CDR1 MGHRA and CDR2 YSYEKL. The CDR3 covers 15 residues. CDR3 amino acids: CASSPFAGLDQPQHF. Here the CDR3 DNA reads TGCGCCAGCAGCCCCTTCGCAGGACTAGATCAGCCCCAGCATTTT.

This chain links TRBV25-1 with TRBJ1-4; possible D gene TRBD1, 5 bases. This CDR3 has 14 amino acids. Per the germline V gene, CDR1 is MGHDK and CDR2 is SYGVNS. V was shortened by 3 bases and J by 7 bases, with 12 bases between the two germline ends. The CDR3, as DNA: TGTGCCAGCAGTGAGTCCCTCAGGGCTGAAAAACTGTTTTTT. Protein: CASSESLRAEKLFF. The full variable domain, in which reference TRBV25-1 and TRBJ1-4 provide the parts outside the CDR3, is EADIYQTPRYLVIGTGKKITLECSQTMGHDKMYWYQQDPGMELHLIHYSYGVNSTEKGDLSSESTVSRIRTEHFPLTLESARPSHTSQYLCASSESLRAEKLFFGSGTQLSVL.

In nucleotides, the CDR3 is TGTGCCAGTACGGGACAGGGGACCACCGGGGAGCTGTTTTTT. It translates to CASTGQGTTGELFF. The chain links TRBV19 to TRBJ2-2; 10 bases are a match to TRBD1. CDR1 LNHDA and CDR2 SQIVND come from the germline V gene (reference sequence). V dropped 7 bases and J dropped 4; count of bases not matched to a gene: 3. This CDR3 has 14 residues.

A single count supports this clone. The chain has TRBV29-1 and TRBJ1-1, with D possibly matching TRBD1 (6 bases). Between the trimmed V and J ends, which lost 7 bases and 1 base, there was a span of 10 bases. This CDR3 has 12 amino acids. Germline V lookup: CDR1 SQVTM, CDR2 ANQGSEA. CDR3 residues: CSAGQTNTEAFF. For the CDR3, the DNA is TGCAGCGCCGGACAGACGAACACTGAAGCTTTCTTT.

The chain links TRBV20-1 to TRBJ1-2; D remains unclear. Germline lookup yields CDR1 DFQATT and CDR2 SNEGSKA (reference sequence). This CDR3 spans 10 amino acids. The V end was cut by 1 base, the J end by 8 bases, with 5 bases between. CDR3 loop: CSARADGYTF. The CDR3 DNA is TGCAGTGCTAGAGCGGACGGCTACACCTTC.

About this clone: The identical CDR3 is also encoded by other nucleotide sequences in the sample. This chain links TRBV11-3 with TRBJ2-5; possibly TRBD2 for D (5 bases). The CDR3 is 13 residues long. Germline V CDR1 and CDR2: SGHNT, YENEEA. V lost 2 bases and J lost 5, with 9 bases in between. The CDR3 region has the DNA TGTGCCAGCAGCTTACCGGGGAAGGAGACCCAGTACTTC. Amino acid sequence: CASSLPGKETQYF.

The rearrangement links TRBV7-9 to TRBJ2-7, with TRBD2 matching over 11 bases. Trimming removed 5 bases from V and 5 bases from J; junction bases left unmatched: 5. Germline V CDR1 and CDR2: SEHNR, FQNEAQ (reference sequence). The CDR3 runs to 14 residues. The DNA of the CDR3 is TGTGCCAGCAGCCCGACTAGCGGGGCCCACGAGCAGTACTTC. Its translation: CASSPTSGAHEQYF.